The sequence of this T cell receptor (beta chain) was determined in a study of T-cell reconstitution after alpha-beta-depleted transplantation in children. Library preparation (for TCRbeta) was performed with unique molecular identifiers. TCRdb re-derived calls from the PCR reads in MiXCR, one entry per CDR3 protein. The data hold about 420,000 distinct CDR3 sequences, with 9.5% to 13% observed a single time. This clonotype was seen many times. V was clipped by 4 bases and J by 2 bases, with 8 bases between them. CDR3 length: 13 amino acids. The receptor was isolated from a human donor who donated a stem cell graft to a child with acute myeloid leukemia. The rearrangement links TRBV12-3 or TRBV12-4 to TRBJ1-2; D is possibly TRBD1 (5 bases). Specimen: PBMCs from the stem cell graft donor, collected from the stem cell graft. The CDR3 loop reads CASSSGPNYGYTF. CDR3 sequence (DNA): TGTGCCAGCAGTTCGGGACCGAACTATGGCTACACCTTC.